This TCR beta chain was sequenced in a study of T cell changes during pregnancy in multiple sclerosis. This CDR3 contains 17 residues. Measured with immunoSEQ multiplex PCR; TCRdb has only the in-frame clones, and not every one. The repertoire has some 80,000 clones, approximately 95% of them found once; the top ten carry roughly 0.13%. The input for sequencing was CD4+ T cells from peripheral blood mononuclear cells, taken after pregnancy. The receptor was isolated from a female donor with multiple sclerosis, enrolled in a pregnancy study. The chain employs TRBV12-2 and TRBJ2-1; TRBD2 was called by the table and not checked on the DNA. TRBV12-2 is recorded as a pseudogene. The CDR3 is CASRLRLPLAGNNEQFF. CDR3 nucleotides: TGTGCAAGCCGCTTACGTCTTCCACTAGCGGGAAACAATGAGCAGTTCTTC.